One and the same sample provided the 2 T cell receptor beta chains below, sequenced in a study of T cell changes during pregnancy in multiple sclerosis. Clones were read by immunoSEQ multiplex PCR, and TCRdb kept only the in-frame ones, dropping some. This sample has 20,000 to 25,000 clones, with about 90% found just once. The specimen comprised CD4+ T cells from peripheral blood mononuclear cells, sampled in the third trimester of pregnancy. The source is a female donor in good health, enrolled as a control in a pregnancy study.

CDR3 nucleotide sequence: TGTGCCAGCAGTTGGGACAGGGGGCTGTATGGCTACACCTTC. This gives the protein CASSWDRGLYGYTF. V usage is TRBV6-1 and J usage is TRBJ1-2, with 12 bases that match TRBD1. Trimming removed 5 bases from V and 5 bases from J; junction bases left unmatched: 3. The CDR3 sequence is 14 residues long. Germline V lookup: CDR1 MNHNS, CDR2 SASEGT.

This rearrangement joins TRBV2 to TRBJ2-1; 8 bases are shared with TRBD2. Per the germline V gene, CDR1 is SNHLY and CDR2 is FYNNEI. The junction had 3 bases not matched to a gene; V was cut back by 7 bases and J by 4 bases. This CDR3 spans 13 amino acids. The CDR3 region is CASKPSGYNEQFF. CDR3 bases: TGTGCCAGCAAACCTAGCGGGTACAATGAGCAGTTCTTC.